This T cell receptor beta chain was sequenced for a study of cytomegalovirus exposure and HLA in healthy donors. The donors formed part of the roughly 120-subject validation cohort, distinct from the roughly 730-subject first cohort. TCRdb keeps only in-frame clones here, not all; method: immunoSEQ multiplex PCR. The sample lists 250,000 to 300,000 clones; nearly 90% were seen once. This CDR3 has 13 amino acids. The trim removed 5 bases at V and 7 bases at J, leaving 5 bases unmatched. The germline V gene has CDR1 SGHVS and CDR2 FNYEAQ. In regard to this clone: What it binds is unknown.

Study-level results: Listed as cytomegalovirus-associated were around 160 TCR beta chains. Reported results showed that the classifier diagnosed cytomegalovirus status with high specificity and sensitivity. In vitro checks showed that a few CMV-associated chains really do target CMV antigens.

The chain recombines TRBV7-6 with TRBJ2-1, with TRBD1 matching 7 bases. This clonotype was obtained from a woman aged 18-29 years in good health and CMV-seronegative. Specimen: PBMCs. In DNA form, the CDR3 reads TGTGCCAGCAGCATAGACAGGGCGAATGAGCAGTTCTTC. Translation gives CASSIDRANEQFF.